These 6 T cell receptor beta chains came from one sample sequenced in a study of blood T cell repertoires in COVID-19 (TCRdb year 2020). The library came from the immunoSEQ multiplex PCR assay. As stored in TCRdb, this immuneACCESS dataset retains in-frame rearrangements with V and J assigned. A fraction of the clones does not appear; measured against another copy, unresolved V genes explain less than half of the discrepancy, and the remainder lacks a known reason. This sample comprises some 250,000 clones, roughly 93% of them detected only once. The ten largest account for 2% to 2.5% of the sample. Specimen: PBMCs or T cells enriched from blood (not recorded which). The receptors here all came from a woman aged 40 to 50 with acute COVID-19.

The count of this clone is one. This chain uses TRBV5-1 with TRBJ1-3; 7 bases align to TRBD1. Germline lookup yields CDR1 SGHRS and CDR2 YFSETQ. The V segment lost 4 bases and the J segment 2 bases; nucleotides outside the gene matches: 9. This CDR3 region has 16 residues. The CDR3 nucleotides read TGCGCCAGCAGCATCCGGGGACAGCAGGCTGGAAACACCATATATTTT. Amino acids: CASSIRGQQAGNTIYF. Variable domain in full (rest from reference TRBV5-1 and TRBJ1-3): KAGVTQTPRYLIKTRGQQVTLSCSPISGHRSVSWYQQTPGQGLQFLFEYFSETQRNKGNFPGRFSGRQFSNSRSEMNVSTLELGDSALYLCASSIRGQQAGNTIYFGEGSWLTVV.

This clone came up once. The chain carries TRBV2 and TRBJ1-6, with 8 nucleotides matching TRBD1. The CDR3 has 15 amino acids. V shed 1 base, J shed 7 bases, and the junction held 3 bases outside the gene matches. Germline-derived CDR1 and CDR2 are SNHLY and FYNNEI. In DNA, the CDR3 is TGTGCCAGCAGTGAAGGGACAGGGAAAAATTCACCCCTCCACTTT. This translates into CASSEGTGKNSPLHF. Together with reference TRBV2 and TRBJ1-6, the CDR3 gives the full variable domain: EPEVTQTPSHQVTQMGQEVILRCVPISNHLYFYWYRQILGQKVEFLVSFYNNEISEKSEIFDDQFSVERPDGSNFTLKIRSTKLEDSAMYFCASSEGTGKNSPLHFGNGTRLTVT.

This clone turned up a few times. The chain uses TRBV7-2 and TRBJ2-1; TRBD2 is a possible D gene (5 bases). Germline values: CDR1 SGHTA, CDR2 FQGNSA. The CDR3 has 12 residues. V lost 2 bases, J lost 9 bases, and 8 bases lay in between. CDR3 nucleotide sequence: TGTGCCAGCAGCTTATCAGGAGGTGAGCAGTTCTTC. As protein: CASSLSGGEQFF.

This sequence joins TRBV6-5 and TRBJ1-5; D is undetermined. V shed 2 bases and J shed 6 bases, with 8 bases lying between them. The germline gives CDR1 MNHEY, CDR2 SVGAGI. This CDR3 has 13 residues. For the CDR3, the DNA is TGTGCCAGCAGTTACGAACGGGGTCAGCCCCAGCATTTT. Residues: CASSYERGQPQHF.

Written as DNA, the CDR3 is TGTGCCAGTAACAAAAAGAGGGCAGGGACTTACAATGAGCAGTTCTTC. Protein product: CASNKKRAGTYNEQFF. This rearrangement joins TRBV19 to TRBJ2-1, with D possibly matching TRBD2 (6 bases). This CDR3 comprises 16 residues. Between the trimmed V and J ends, which lost 7 bases and 4 bases, there was a span of 20 bases. CDR1 and CDR2 from the germline V gene are LNHDA and SQIVND (reference sequence).

The V call is TRBV18, the J call TRBJ1-1, with D maybe TRBD1 (6 bases). V was shortened by 6 bases and J by 6 bases, with 14 bases between the two germline ends. The germline V gene encodes CDR1 KGHSH and CDR2 LQKENI. The CDR3 contains 13 residues. CDR3 nucleotides: TGTGCCAGCTCGCAACAGGGAGTAGCTGAAGCTTTCTTT. This gives the protein CASSQQGVAEAFF.